This entry features one T cell receptor (beta chain) sequence. Its antigen remains unidentified. These data belong to a study of radiotherapy plus CTLA-4 blockade in lung cancer. Study-level results: Clones derived from tumor TCRs expanded in blood after radiotherapy plus ipilimumab.

V shed 4 bases, J shed 1 base, and the junction held 5 bases outside the gene matches. The CDR3 loop spans 16 amino acids. The germline V gene has CDR1 MNHEY and CDR2 SVGAGI. Only in-frame clones appear in the TCRdb table, and some are missing; sequencing was by immunoSEQ multiplex PCR. The sample lists over 3,000 clones; roughly 84% were seen once. This chain links TRBV6-5 with TRBJ1-5; 9 nucleotides align to TRBD1. The source material was tumor tissue, sampled from a patient treated with radiotherapy plus ipilimumab. The receptor's source is a human donor with non-small cell lung cancer that progressed on radiotherapy plus ipilimumab. The CDR3 is CASSFTGGASNQPQHF. CDR3 sequence (DNA): TGTGCCAGCAGTTTCACAGGGGGCGCGAGCAATCAGCCCCAGCATTTT.